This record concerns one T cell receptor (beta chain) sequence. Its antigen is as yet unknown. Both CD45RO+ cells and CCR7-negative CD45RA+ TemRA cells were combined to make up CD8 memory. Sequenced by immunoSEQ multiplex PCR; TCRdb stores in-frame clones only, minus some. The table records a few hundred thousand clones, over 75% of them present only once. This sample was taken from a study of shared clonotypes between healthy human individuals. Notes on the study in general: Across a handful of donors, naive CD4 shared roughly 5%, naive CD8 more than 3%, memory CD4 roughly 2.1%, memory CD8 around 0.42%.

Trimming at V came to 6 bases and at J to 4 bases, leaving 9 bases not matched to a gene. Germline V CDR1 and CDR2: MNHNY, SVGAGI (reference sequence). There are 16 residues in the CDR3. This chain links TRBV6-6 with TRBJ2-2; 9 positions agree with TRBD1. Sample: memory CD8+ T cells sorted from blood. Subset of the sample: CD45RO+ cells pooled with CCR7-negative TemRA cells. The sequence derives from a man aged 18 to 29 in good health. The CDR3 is CASSLLGTGITGELFF. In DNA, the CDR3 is TGTGCCAGCAGCCTCCTCGGGACAGGGATCACCGGGGAGCTGTTTTTT.